A single sample is the source of the 17 T cell receptor beta chains below, sequenced in a study of blood T cells in healthy people across ages. Sample-barcoded 5' priming and a J-beta primer mix drove a second PCR of roughly 6 to 12 cycles. TCRdb fed the 5' RACE reads into MiXCR, producing one record per CDR3 protein. The data contain 1.2 million to 1.5 million distinct CDR3 sequences, roughly 59% of them singletons. Sequences were obtained from blood. The receptors were sampled from a man younger than 35 in good health.

The chain joins TRBV7-2 to TRBJ1-3; 10 nucleotides agree with TRBD1. This CDR3 spans 17 amino acids. CDR1 is SGHTA, CDR2 FQGNSA, per germline. The ends lost 0 bases at V and 0 bases at J; junction bases unmatched: 2. The CDR3 bases are TGTGCCAGCAGCTTAGCGGGACAGGGGTTCTCTGGAAACACCATATATTTT. As protein: CASSLAGQGFSGNTIYF.

The gene calls are TRBV29-1 and TRBJ2-4, with unresolved D. V was shortened by 7 bases and J by 8 bases, with 15 bases between the two germline ends. CDR3 length: 12 amino acids. Germline CDR1 SQVTM, CDR2 ANQGSEA. CDR3 protein: CSALEPPDIQYF. In DNA form, the CDR3 reads TGCAGCGCCCTGGAGCCCCCGGACATTCAGTACTTC.

This chain connects TRBV27 to TRBJ2-1; D is possibly TRBD1 (6 bases). CDR1 is MNHEY and CDR2 is SMNVEV in the germline V gene (reference sequence). This CDR3 has 16 amino acids. The V end was cut by 5 bases, the J end by 10 bases, with 24 bases between. The CDR3 spells CASSPRGGGRALEQFF. The DNA of the CDR3 is TGTGCCAGCAGTCCCCGTGGTGGGGGCCGAGCTTTAGAGCAGTTCTTC.

This clonotype occurred once. This sequence joins TRBV12-3 or TRBV12-4 and TRBJ2-1; D is undetermined. The CDR3 runs 11 residues. V lost 3 bases and J lost 13, with 10 bases in between. The CDR3 coding sequence is TGTGCCAGCAGTTTTGAGGCAGGTCAGTTCTTC. This encodes CASSFEAGQFF.

The J gene is TRBJ2-7, the V gene TRBV20-1, with D perhaps matching TRBD1 (6 bases). The CDR3 covers 14 residues. The V end lost 6 bases, the J end lost 2 bases, and 17 bases lay between the germline ends. Germline lookup yields CDR1 DFQATT and CDR2 SNEGSKA (reference sequence). The CDR3 reads CSALGQIVTYEQYF. In DNA form, the CDR3 reads TGCAGTGCCCTAGGACAGATCGTAACCTACGAGCAGTACTTC.

This clonotype was seen repeatedly, ten times or more. The chain has TRBV20-1 and TRBJ2-5; 9 bases fit TRBD2. With 5 bases clipped from V and 3 bases from J, the junction kept 10 bases outside the gene matches. The length of the CDR3 is 15 residues. Germline values: CDR1 DFQATT, CDR2 SNEGSKA (reference sequence). Written as DNA, the CDR3 is TGCAGTGCTGAGGAGTCTAGCGGGAATAAAGAGACCCAGTACTTC. Translation: CSAEESSGNKETQYF.

In this sample, this clonotype turned up a few times. V usage is TRBV4-1 and J usage is TRBJ2-3, with D perhaps given as TRBD1 or TRBD2 (5 bases each). Trimming stripped 4 bases from V and 4 bases from J, with 12 bases between. This CDR3 has 14 amino acids. The V gene's germline CDR1 is MGHRA and CDR2 YSYEKL. CDR3 DNA: TGCGCCAGCAGCCCGGGACCTGCACCAGATACGCAGTATTTT. Amino acids: CASSPGPAPDTQYF.

This clonotype appeared once. CDR3 nucleotide sequence: TGTGCCATCAGTGGGACCTCAGGGATGCGGGAGACCCAGTACTTC. It codes for CAISGTSGMRETQYF. J is TRBJ2-5 and V is TRBV10-3; tentative D call: TRBD1 (5 bases). Trimming left V 4 bases short and J 5 bases short, with 17 bases between. CDR1 is ENHRY, CDR2 SYGVKD, per germline. CDR3 length equals 15 residues.

The rearrangement joins TRBV27 to TRBJ2-1; D might be TRBD1 (6 bases). CDR1 and CDR2 from the germline V gene are MNHEY and SMNVEV (reference sequence). This CDR3 comprises 16 residues. The ends were cut back, 5 bases at V and 5 bases at J, with 19 bases in the middle. The CDR3 DNA sequence: TGTGCCAGCAGTCCCCACCGGGACACATGGGACAATGAGCAGTTCTTC. It yields the protein CASSPHRDTWDNEQFF.

V and J are TRBV7-8 and TRBJ2-2, with 11 bases fitting TRBD2. Germline V lookup: CDR1 SGHVS, CDR2 FQNEAQ. The CDR3 extends over 16 amino acids. Trimming cost V 4 bases and J 7 bases; bases outside gene matches: 8. CDR3 region: CASSSQLAGDHGELFF. CDR3 nucleotide sequence: TGTGCCAGCAGCTCGCAACTAGCGGGAGATCACGGGGAGCTGTTTTTT.

This chain joins TRBV7-9 and TRBJ2-5; D is undetermined. CDR1 and CDR2 (germline): SEHNR, FQNEAQ (reference sequence). The CDR3 consists of 14 residues. The V gene lost 7 bases and the J gene lost 4 bases, with 16 bases spanning the gap. The CDR3 here is CASTDHRVRETQYF. The CDR3 DNA reads TGTGCCAGCACGGATCACCGGGTTAGAGAGACCCAGTACTTC. Full variable domain (missing parts from reference TRBV7-9 and TRBJ2-5): DTGVSQNPRHKITKRGQNVTFRCDPISEHNRLYWYRQTLGQGPEFLTYFQNEAQLEKSRLLSDRFSAERPKGSFSTLEIQRTEQGDSAMYLCASTDHRVRETQYFGPGTRLLVL.

This clonotype occurred a few times. The CDR3 loop reads CASSPQAGANVLTF. DNA of the CDR3: TGTGCCAGCTCACCACAAGCTGGGGCCAACGTCCTGACTTTC. J is TRBJ2-6 and V is TRBV18; no clear D gene. V was cut by 1 base and J by 2 bases, with 3 bases left in between. The CDR3 totals 14 residues. Germline-derived CDR1 and CDR2 are KGHSH and LQKENI.

The chain recombines TRBV5-1 with TRBJ2-3; 11 positions agree with TRBD2. Germline loops: CDR1 SGHRS, CDR2 YFSETQ. The ends lost 4 bases at V and 2 bases at J; junction bases unmatched: 3. This CDR3 is built from 15 residues. Written as DNA, the CDR3 is TGCGCCAGCAGCCAGGGACTAGCGGTCACAGATACGCAGTATTTT. This translates into CASSQGLAVTDTQYF.

This clonotype has only one observation. V and J are TRBV18 and TRBJ2-7, with TRBD1 identical over 9 bases. The trim removed 4 bases at V and 0 bases at J, leaving 13 bases unmatched. There are 18 residues in the CDR3. Germline lookup yields CDR1 KGHSH and CDR2 LQKENI. The chain's CDR3 is CASSLIAAGQGSSYEQYF. The DNA of the CDR3 is TGTGCCAGCTCACTAATTGCGGCGGGACAGGGAAGCTCCTACGAGCAGTACTTC.

This clonotype showed up just once. The chain combines TRBV7-8 with TRBJ2-3; 7 nucleotides line up with TRBD2. Germline CDR1 SGHVS, CDR2 FQNEAQ. The CDR3 sequence is 15 residues long. J was trimmed by 3 bases and V by 5 bases; bases with no gene match: 8. This CDR3 is CASSPHPRETDTQYF. Here the CDR3 DNA reads TGTGCCAGCAGCCCCCATCCGCGGGAGACAGATACGCAGTATTTT.

The V gene is TRBV12-3 or TRBV12-4, the J gene TRBJ2-1; tentative D call: TRBD2 (5 bases). V dropped 8 bases and J dropped 6 bases, with 14 bases sitting between them. The CDR3 is 13 residues long. CDR3 bases: TGTGCCAGCTCCTCATCCCGGGGCAATGAGCAGTTCTTC. This translates into CASSSSRGNEQFF.

In this sample, this clonotype turned up once. The chain couples TRBV5-1 to TRBJ1-2, with 7 bases identical to TRBD1. Germline assignment: CDR1 SGHRS and CDR2 YFSETQ. The V gene end was trimmed by 4 bases and the J gene end by 8 bases; junction bases not matched to a gene: 11. The CDR3 runs 14 residues. The CDR3 coding sequence is TGCGCCAGCAGCATGACCCTCGGGACAGAGGGCTACACCTTC. Translation: CASSMTLGTEGYTF.